This is a list of T cell receptor beta chains from one sample in a study of cytomegalovirus exposure and HLA in healthy donors. TCRdb's table, derived via immunoSEQ multiplex PCR, lists solely in-frame clones and lacks some. The top ten hold 1.5% to 2% of the sample, which has about 120,000 clones, roughly 63% seen once. Sequencing was performed on PBMCs. The receptors shown here come from a man aged 25-45 years in good health and CMV-seropositive. Each CDR3 is given with its conserved first and last residue. The order of the fields is D gene, clone size, J gene, V gene, CDR3 DNA, CDR3 protein. The D gene is left open where the match is weak. For some rows the clone size is stated as once, few or many, or as a class when expanded; others skip it.

TRBD1 - TRBJ1-5 TRBV5-1 TGCGCCAGCAGCCGGACAGGGGATAGCAATCAGCCCCAGCATTTT CASSRTGDSNQPQHF
- - TRBJ2-7 TRBV7-9 TGTGCCGGGGGACAAGACTCCTACGAGCAGTACTTC CAGGQDSYEQYF
- few TRBJ1-3 TRBV19 TGTGCCAGTAGTATATCGAGGGGGTCCTCTGGAAACACCATATATTTT CASSISRGSSGNTIYF
- - TRBJ1-5 TRBV7-9 TGTGCCAGCAGTAACGGGAGGGAAGGCAATCAGCCCCAGCATTTT CASSNGREGNQPQHF
TRBD2 - TRBJ2-1 TRBV4-2 TGTGCCAGCAGCCAAGATTTCCTCTCGGGACTAGCGGGAATGGGTGAGCAGTTCTTC CASSQDFLSGLAGMGEQFF
- - TRBJ2-5 TRBV28 TGTGCCAGCAGACTCGCGGGGAACCAAGAGACCCAGTACTTC CASRLAGNQETQYF
- - TRBJ2-2 TRBV19 TGTGCCAGTAGTCGCAGGGAATTCAACGCGAACACCGGGGAGCTGTTTTTT CASSRREFNANTGELFF
TRBD2 few TRBJ2-1 TRBV7-2 TGTGCCAGCAGCTTAGCTAGCGGGGCTAATTCCTACAATGAGCAGTTCTTC CASSLASGANSYNEQFF
TRBD2 - TRBJ2-7 TRBV4-2 TGTGCCAGCAGCCAATTACTAGCGGGAGGGCCTCCCTACGAGCAGTACTTC CASSQLLAGGPPYEQYF
- - TRBJ1-1 TRBV10-3 TGTGCCATCAGTGAGATAGGCGCGGTCCATGAAGCTTTCTTT CAISEIGAVHEAFF
- - TRBJ1-5 TRBV15 TGTGCCACCAGCAGAGATACGCGGCAGAGCAATCAGCCCCAGCATTTT CATSRDTRQSNQPQHF
- - TRBJ2-7 TRBV7-3 TGTGCCAGCAGCTTAGCAGGGTCTATGGGCTACGAGCAGTACTTC CASSLAGSMGYEQYF
TRBD1 - TRBJ1-2 TRBV5-5 TGTGCCAGCAGCTTGGTATCCAGGGGGGATGGCTACACCTTC CASSLVSRGDGYTF
- - TRBJ1-4 TRBV28 TGTGCCAGCAGTTTAACAGGGTATAATGAAAAACTGTTTTTT CASSLTGYNEKLFF
- few TRBJ2-7 TRBV5-4 TGTGCCAGCAGCTTGGTTGGGTCCCGGGACGAGCAGTACTTC CASSLVGSRDEQYF
- few TRBJ1-1 TRBV15 TGTGCCACCAGCAGCTCCTCAAGGGGGAACACTGAAGCTTTCTTT CATSSSSRGNTEAFF
- - TRBJ2-2 TRBV11-3 TGTGCCAGCAGCTTAGAAGGGGGGGCGCGAACCGGGGAGCTGTTTTTT CASSLEGGARTGELFF
- - TRBJ2-3 TRBV18 TGTGCCAGCTCACCACCCTCGCGGGGCACAGATACGCAGTATTTT CASSPPSRGTDTQYF
TRBD2 - TRBJ2-1 TRBV5-4 TGTGCCAGCAGCTTCAAAGCGGGAGGTGGGGGCCGGGATGAGCAGTTCTTC CASSFKAGGGGRDEQFF
TRBD2 - TRBJ2-3 TRBV10-3 TGTGCCATCAGTGAGTCGAATAGCGGGCTTAGCACAGATACGCAGTATTTT CAISESNSGLSTDTQYF
TRBD2 few TRBJ2-5 TRBV7-2 TGTGCCAGCAGCTCCGCTAGCGGGAGGCCCCCTCCTACCCAGTACTTC CASSSASGRPPPTQYF
- few TRBJ2-4 TRBV19 TGTGCCAGTAGCACCGAGGCGGGCAACAAAAACATTCAGTACTTC CASSTEAGNKNIQYF
- few TRBJ1-2 TRBV9 TGTGCCAGCAGCTCCTCGCGTGAGCAGGATGGCTACACCTTC CASSSSREQDGYTF
TRBD2 once TRBJ2-1 TRBV7-3 TGTGCCAGCAGCTTAATCCCTAGCGGGAGGGACTCCTACAATGAGCAGTTCTTC CASSLIPSGRDSYNEQFF
TRBD1 few TRBJ2-1 TRBV28 TGTGCCAGCAGCCCGCCGGGACAGGGGGCCTATGAGCAGTTCTTC CASSPPGQGAYEQFF
- - TRBJ2-5 TRBV4-2 TGTGCCAGCAGCCAAGATGGGGGCGGGTCGGAGACCCAGTACTTC CASSQDGGGSETQYF
TRBD2 - TRBJ2-3 TRBV18 TGTGCCAGCTCACCGGTTATAGCGGGAGGAGGGAGAACAGATACGCAGTATTTT CASSPVIAGGGRTDTQYF
- once TRBJ2-5 TRBV7-2 TGTGCCAGCAGCTTAGTTCTCCAAGAGACCCAGTACTTC CASSLVLQETQYF
- - TRBJ1-2 TRBV10-3 TGTGCCATCAGTGAGTCCGACAGAATCTATGGCTACACCTTC CAISESDRIYGYTF
- - TRBJ1-3 TRBV5-1 TGCGCCAGCAGCTTGACTGATGGAAACACCATATATTTT CASSLTDGNTIYF
TRBD2 many TRBJ2-3 TRBV5-6 TGTGCCAGCAGCCCGACGACTAGCGGGTCGGATACGCAGTATTTT CASSPTTSGSDTQYF
- few TRBJ1-1 TRBV7-9 TGTTCCGGAAGGGACATGAACACTGAAGCTTTCTTT CSGRDMNTEAFF
- - TRBJ1-1 TRBV18 TGTGCCAGCTCACCAGCCGGGGTGAACACTGAAGCTTTCTTT CASSPAGVNTEAFF
- - TRBJ1-5 TRBV28 TGTGCCAGCACCGAACGAGTCAGGGGTAATCAGCCCCAGCATTTT CASTERVRGNQPQHF
TRBD1 - TRBJ1-5 TRBV4-2 TGTGCCAGCAGCACGACAGGGCTTAATCAGCCCCAGCATTTT CASSTTGLNQPQHF
TRBD2 - TRBJ2-2 TRBV13 TGTGCCAGCAGCTTAAGGTGGCCAGCGGGGCAGGTCGGGGAGCTGTTTTTT CASSLRWPAGQVGELFF
- - TRBJ2-3 TRBV29-1 TGCAGCGCAACAATATCAGGGGTTGATACGCAGTATTTT CSATISGVDTQYF
- - TRBJ2-5 TRBV28 TGTGCCACCAACTTCGACACGGACCAAGAGACCCAGTACTTC CATNFDTDQETQYF
- once TRBJ1-2 TRBV20-1 TGCAGTGCTAGAAGGCAGACGGGGGAGGGGTTC CSARRQTGEGF
- - TRBJ1-2 TRBV29-1 TGCAGCGTTGAACCACAGGGCCCGACCTCCGGCTACACCTTC CSVEPQGPTSGYTF